The clone carrying this T cell receptor (beta chain) was counted between two and nine times. Its antigen remains unidentified. CDR1 is SGHRS and CDR2 is YFSETQ in the germline V gene. The CDR3 contains 15 residues. After removal of 3 bases from V and 7 bases from J, the junction contained 7 bases not matched to a gene. This table comes from immunoSEQ multiplex PCR, and its TCRdb copy is limited to in-frame clones, with some not included. The sample carries tens of thousands of clones, approximately 85% recorded once. Stated time point: week 23, last vaccination. Every vaccine dose comprised 300 ug of mutant IDH1 20-mer peptide plus topical imiquimod. This record belongs to a study of a mutant IDH1 vaccine in newly diagnosed glioma. Study background: Vaccination followed radiotherapy alone by 4-6 weeks, or accompanied temozolomide cycles. Earlier therapy was either radiotherapy, temozolomide, or both, and most got both.

The J gene is TRBJ1-4, the V gene TRBV5-1; 9 positions match TRBD1. The source was PBMCs, collected from a glioma patient whose treatment included an IDH1 peptide vaccine. This TCR came from a woman between 50 and 59 years old with glioma. The CDR3 nucleotides read TGCGCCAGCAGCTCACAGGGGGCTCTGTCTGAAAAACTGTTTTTT. Translated, it gives CASSSQGALSEKLFF.